This T cell receptor (beta chain) was profiled in a study of T cell repertoires in cytomegalovirus infection. Whole-study results and caveats: Across the ex vivo response, the dominant clonotypes were HLA-C-restricted CMV-specific TCR beta clonotypes.

In the case of this clonotype: Its target is not known.

In TCRdb, the reads were re-called with MiXCR into one record per CDR3 protein. Of about 350,000 distinct CDR3 sequences in the sample, about 35% are singletons; the top ten hold 13%. This CDR3 comprises 15 residues. V lost 3 bases and J lost 4; bases outside the gene matches: 7. Germline V CDR1 and CDR2: MGHDK, SYGVNS. The clonotype was recovered from a human donor in good health (CMV status not recorded). Some clones in this sample may be carry-over from other donors' samples. Sequences were derived from cultured PBMCs, sampled from culture after CMV antigen stimulation. The genes are TRBV25-1 and TRBJ1-2; TRBD1 matches 8 bases. The CDR3 DNA reads as TGTGCCAGCAGTGATCCAGGGGGCTCGGGCTATGGCTACACCTTC. Translated: CASSDPGGSGYGYTF.